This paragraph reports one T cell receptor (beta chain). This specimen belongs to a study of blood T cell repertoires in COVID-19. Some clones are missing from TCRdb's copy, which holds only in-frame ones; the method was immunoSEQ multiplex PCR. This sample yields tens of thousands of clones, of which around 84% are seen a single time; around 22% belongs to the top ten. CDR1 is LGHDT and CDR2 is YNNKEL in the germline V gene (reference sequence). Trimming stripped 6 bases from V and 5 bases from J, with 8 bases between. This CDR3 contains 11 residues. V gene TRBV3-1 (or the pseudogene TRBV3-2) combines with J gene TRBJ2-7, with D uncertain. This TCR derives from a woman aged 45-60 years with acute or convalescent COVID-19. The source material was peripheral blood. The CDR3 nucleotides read TGTGCCAGCAGTTCTAGTGACGAGCAGTACTTC. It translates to CASSSSDEQYF.